Sequencing of this T cell receptor beta chain was carried out in a study of cytomegalovirus exposure and HLA in healthy donors. Overall study findings and caveats: In vitro experiments confirmed that three CMV-associated chains were specific for CMV antigens. That first-cohort TCR clusters tended to co-occur in the 95 to 150 validation repertoires was found in a later analysis.

On this clone: Its matching antigen is unknown.

The ends lost 5 bases at V and 7 bases at J; junction bases unmatched: 17. This CDR3 is 17 amino acids long. In germline, CDR1 is SNHLY, CDR2 FYNNEI. TCRdb's table, derived via immunoSEQ multiplex PCR, lists solely in-frame clones and lacks some. Of some 120,000 clones in the sample, 75% to 90% were seen once. The TCR sequence derives from a woman under 30 in good health and CMV-seronegative. J is TRBJ2-1 and V is TRBV2; 7 nucleotides match TRBD1. The sequencing input was PBMCs. The CDR3 protein is CASSWTGWRSEVNEQFF. The CDR3 DNA follows: TGTGCCAGCAGTTGGACAGGTTGGCGGTCCGAGGTGAATGAGCAGTTCTTC.